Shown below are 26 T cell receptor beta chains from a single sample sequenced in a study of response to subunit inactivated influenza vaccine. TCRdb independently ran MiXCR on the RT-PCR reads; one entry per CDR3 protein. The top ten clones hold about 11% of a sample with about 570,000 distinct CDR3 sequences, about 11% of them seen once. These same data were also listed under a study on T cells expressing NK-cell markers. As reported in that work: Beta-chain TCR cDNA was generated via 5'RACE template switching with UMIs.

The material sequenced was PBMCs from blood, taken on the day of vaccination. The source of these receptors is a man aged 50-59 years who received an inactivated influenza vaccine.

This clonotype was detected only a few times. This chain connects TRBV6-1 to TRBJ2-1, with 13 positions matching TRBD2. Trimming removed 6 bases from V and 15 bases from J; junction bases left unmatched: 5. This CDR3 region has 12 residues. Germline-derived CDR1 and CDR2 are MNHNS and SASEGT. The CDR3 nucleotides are TGTGCCAGCAGGGAGGGACTAGCGGGAACGTTCTTC. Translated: CASREGLAGTFF.

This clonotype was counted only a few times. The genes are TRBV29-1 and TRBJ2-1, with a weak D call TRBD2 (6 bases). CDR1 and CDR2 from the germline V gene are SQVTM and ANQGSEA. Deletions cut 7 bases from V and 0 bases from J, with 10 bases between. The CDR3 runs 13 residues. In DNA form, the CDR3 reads TGCAGCGCCCGGGGGTTCTCCTACAATGAGCAGTTCTTC. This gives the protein CSARGFSYNEQFF.

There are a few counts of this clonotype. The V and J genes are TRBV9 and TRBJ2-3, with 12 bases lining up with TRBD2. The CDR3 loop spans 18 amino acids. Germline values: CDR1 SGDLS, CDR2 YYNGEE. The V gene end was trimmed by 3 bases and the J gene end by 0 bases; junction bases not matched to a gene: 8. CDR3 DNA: TGTGCCAGCAGCGGCCTAGCGGGGGGGCGTGGTAGCACAGATACGCAGTATTTT. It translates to CASSGLAGGRGSTDTQYF.

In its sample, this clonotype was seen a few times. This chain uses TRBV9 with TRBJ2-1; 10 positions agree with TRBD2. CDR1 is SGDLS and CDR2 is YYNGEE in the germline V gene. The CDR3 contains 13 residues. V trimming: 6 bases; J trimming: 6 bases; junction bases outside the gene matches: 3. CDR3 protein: CASKPSGGNEQFF. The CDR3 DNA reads TGTGCCAGCAAGCCTAGCGGGGGCAATGAGCAGTTCTTC.

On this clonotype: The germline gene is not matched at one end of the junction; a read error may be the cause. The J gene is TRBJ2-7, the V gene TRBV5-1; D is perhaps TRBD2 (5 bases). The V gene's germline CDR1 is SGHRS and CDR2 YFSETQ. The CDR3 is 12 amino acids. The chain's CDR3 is CASSDYGYERYF. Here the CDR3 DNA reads TGCGCCAGCAGCGACTACGGTTACGAGCGGTACTTC.

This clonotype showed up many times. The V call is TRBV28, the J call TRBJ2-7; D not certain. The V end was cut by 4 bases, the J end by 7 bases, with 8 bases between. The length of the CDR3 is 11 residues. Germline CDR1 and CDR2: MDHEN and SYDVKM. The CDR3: CASSSPMEQYF. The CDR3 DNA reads TGTGCCAGCAGTTCCCCCATGGAGCAGTACTTC.

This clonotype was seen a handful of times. CDR3 loop: CASIGLAGVLSYEQYF. The CDR3 nucleotides are TGTGCCAGCATAGGACTAGCGGGAGTCCTTTCCTACGAGCAGTACTTC. The V gene is TRBV2, the J gene TRBJ2-7, with 13 positions matching TRBD2. Trimming cost V 7 bases and J 1 base; bases outside gene matches: 7. Germline V gene data show CDR1 as SNHLY and CDR2 as FYNNEI. CDR3 length equals 16 residues.

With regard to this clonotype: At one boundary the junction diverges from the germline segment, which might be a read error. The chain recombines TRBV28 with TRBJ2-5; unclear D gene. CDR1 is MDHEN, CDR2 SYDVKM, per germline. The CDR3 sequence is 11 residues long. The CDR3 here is CASSLKENQYF. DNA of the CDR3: TGTGCCAGCAGTTTAAAAGAGAACCAGTACTTC.

Written as DNA, the CDR3 is TGCAGCGTTGATTGGGGGGGCTATGAGCAGTTCTTC. It codes for CSVDWGGYEQFF. This chain uses TRBV29-1 with TRBJ2-1; maybe TRBD2 (7 bases). CDR3 length: 12 amino acids. Per the germline V gene, CDR1 is SQVTM and CDR2 is ANQGSEA. Trimming removed 3 bases at V and 8 bases at J, with 11 bases between.

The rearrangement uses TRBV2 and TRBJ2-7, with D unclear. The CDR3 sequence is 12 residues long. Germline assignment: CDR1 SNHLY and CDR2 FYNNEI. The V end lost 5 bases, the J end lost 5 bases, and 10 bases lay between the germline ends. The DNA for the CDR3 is TGTGCCAGCAGTTGGAAACGTGACGAGCAGTACTTC. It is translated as CASSWKRDEQYF.

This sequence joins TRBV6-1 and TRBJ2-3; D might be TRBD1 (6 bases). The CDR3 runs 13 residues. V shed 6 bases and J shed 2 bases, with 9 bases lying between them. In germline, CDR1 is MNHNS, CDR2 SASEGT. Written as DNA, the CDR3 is TGTGCCAGCAGAGACAGGTACACAGATACGCAGTATTTT. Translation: CASRDRYTDTQYF.

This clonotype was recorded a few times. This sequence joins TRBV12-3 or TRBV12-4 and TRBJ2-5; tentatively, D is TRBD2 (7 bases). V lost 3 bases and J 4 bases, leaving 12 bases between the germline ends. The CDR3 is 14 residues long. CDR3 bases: TGTGCCAGCAGTTTCAAGGGGGGGGCAGAGACCCAGTACTTC. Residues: CASSFKGGAETQYF.

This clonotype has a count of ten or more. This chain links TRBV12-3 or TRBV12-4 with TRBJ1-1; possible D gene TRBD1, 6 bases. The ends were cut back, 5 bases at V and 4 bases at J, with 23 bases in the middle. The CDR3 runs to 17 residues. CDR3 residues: CASSDTGRGAISTEAFF. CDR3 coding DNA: TGTGCCAGCAGTGACACAGGGCGGGGTGCGATAAGCACTGAAGCTTTCTTT.

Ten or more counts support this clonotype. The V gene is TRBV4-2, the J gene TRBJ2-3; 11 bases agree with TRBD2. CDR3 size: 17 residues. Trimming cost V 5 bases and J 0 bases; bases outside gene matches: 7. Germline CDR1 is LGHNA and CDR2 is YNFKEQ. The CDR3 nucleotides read TGTGCCAGCAGCGTTCTAGCGGGAGGTTCTAGCACAGATACGCAGTATTTT. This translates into CASSVLAGGSSTDTQYF.

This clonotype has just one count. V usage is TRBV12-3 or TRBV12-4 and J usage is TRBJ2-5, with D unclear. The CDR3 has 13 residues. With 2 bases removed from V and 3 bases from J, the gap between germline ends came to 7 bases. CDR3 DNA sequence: TGTGCCAGCAGTTTAAATGCGAAAGAGACCCAGTACTTC. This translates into CASSLNAKETQYF.

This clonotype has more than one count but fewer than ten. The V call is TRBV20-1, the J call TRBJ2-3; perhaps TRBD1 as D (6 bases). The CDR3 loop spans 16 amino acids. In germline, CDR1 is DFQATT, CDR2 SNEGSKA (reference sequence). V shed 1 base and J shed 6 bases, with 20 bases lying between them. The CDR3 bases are TGCAGTGCTAGAGTGAGGAGCGGCTACCAGGGGGATACGCAGTATTTT. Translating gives CSARVRSGYQGDTQYF.

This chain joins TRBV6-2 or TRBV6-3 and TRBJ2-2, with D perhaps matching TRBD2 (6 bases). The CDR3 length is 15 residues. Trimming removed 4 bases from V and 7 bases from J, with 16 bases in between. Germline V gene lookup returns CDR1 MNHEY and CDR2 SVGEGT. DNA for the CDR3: TGTGCCAGCAGTTTCTCCCGGGGGAGCCACGGGGAGCTGTTTTTT. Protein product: CASSFSRGSHGELFF.

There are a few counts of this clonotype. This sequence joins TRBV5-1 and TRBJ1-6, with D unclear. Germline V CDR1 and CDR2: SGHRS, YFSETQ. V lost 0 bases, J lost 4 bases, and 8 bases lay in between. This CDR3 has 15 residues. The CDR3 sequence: CASSLDVTYNSPLHF. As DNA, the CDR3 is TGCGCCAGCAGCTTGGACGTCACTTATAATTCACCCCTCCACTTT.

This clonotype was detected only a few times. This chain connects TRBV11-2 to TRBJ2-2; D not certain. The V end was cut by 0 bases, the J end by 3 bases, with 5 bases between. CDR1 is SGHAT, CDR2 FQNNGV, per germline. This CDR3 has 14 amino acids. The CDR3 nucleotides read TGTGCCAGCAGCTTAGATCGGTACACCGGGGAGCTGTTTTTT. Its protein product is CASSLDRYTGELFF.

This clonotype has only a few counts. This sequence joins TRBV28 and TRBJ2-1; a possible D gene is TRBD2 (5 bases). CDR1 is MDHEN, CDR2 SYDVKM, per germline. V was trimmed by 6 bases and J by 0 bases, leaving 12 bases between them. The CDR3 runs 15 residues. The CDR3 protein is CASSGVGRSYNEQFF. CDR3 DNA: TGTGCCAGCAGCGGGGTCGGCCGCTCCTACAATGAGCAGTTCTTC. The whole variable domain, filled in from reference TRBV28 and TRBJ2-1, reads DVKVTQSSRYLVKRTGEKVFLECVQDMDHENMFWYRQDPGLGLRLIYFSYDVKMKEKGDIPEGYSVSREKKERFSLILESASTNQTSMYLCASSGVGRSYNEQFFGPGTRLTVL.

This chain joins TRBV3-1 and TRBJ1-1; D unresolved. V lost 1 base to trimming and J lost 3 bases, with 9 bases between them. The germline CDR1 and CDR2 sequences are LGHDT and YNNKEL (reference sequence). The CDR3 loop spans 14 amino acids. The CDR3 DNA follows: TGTGCCAGCAGCCAAGGTTGGTTGGACACTGAAGCTTTCTTT. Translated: CASSQGWLDTEAFF.

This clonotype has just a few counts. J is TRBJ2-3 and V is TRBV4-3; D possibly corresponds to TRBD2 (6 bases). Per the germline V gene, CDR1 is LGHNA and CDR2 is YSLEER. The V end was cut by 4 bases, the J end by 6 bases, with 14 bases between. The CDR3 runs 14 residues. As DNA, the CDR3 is TGCGCCAGCAGCCGGGACTCCGCGTGGGATACGCAGTATTTT. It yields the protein CASSRDSAWDTQYF.

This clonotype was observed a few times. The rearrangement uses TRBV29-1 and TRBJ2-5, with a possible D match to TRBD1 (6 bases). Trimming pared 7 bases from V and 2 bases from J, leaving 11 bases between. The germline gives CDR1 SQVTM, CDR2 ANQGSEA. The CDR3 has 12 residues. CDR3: CSAVQGQETQYF. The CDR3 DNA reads TGCAGCGCAGTCCAGGGGCAAGAGACCCAGTACTTC. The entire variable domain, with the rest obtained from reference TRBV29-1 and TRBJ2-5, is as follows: SAVISQKPSRDICQRGTSLTIQCQVDSQVTMMFWYRQQPGQSLTLIATANQGSEATYESGFVIDKFPISRPNLTFSTLTVSNMSPEDSSIYLCSAVQGQETQYFGPGTRLLVL.

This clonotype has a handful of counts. CDR3 sequence reads: CASSLVAPLAGGPRDTQYF. CDR3 bases: TGCGCCAGCAGCTTGGTAGCCCCTCTAGCGGGGGGGCCGAGAGATACGCAGTATTTT. This chain connects TRBV5-1 to TRBJ2-3, with TRBD2 identical over 12 bases. Germline V gene sequence: CDR1 SGHRS, CDR2 YFSETQ. The CDR3 is 19 amino acids. Trimming at V came to 0 bases and at J to 5 bases, leaving 13 bases not matched to a gene.

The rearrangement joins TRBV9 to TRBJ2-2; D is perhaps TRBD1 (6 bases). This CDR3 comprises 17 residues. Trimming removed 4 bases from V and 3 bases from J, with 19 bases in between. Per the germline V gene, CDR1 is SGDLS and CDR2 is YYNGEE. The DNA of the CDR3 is TGTGCCAGCAGCAACAGACAGGACGGTTGGGACACCGGGGAGCTGTTTTTT. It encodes CASSNRQDGWDTGELFF.

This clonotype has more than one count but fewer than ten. CDR3 nucleotide sequence: TGCAGTGCTAGAGTAGGTGGGAGGGCCACAGATACGCAGTATTTT. Protein product: CSARVGGRATDTQYF. The gene calls are TRBV20-1 and TRBJ2-3; 7 bases are a match to TRBD2. CDR1 is DFQATT, CDR2 SNEGSKA, per germline (reference sequence). The CDR3 covers 15 residues. Trimming cost V 1 base and J 2 bases; bases outside gene matches: 6.